This T cell receptor beta chain came from a study of blood T cell repertoires in COVID-19. On the study more broadly: The United States, Italy and Spain supplied acute and convalescent COVID-19 samples. Sources were T cells, B-cell-depleted T cells, or PBMCs; the material itself was cDNA or gDNA.

Germline assignment: CDR1 WSHSY and CDR2 SAAADI. The ends were cut back, 6 bases at V and 2 bases at J, with 14 bases in the middle. There are 16 residues in the CDR3. The assay was immunoSEQ multiplex PCR, and TCRdb's table has in-frame clones only and misses some. In the table there are roughly 300,000 clones, 65% to 90% of which are singletons. Input material: peripheral blood. The V gene is TRBV10-2, the J gene TRBJ2-6, with TRBD2 as a possible D gene (5 bases). The sequence came from a human donor in a cohort sampled during active COVID-19. In nucleotides, the CDR3 is TGCGCCAGCAGAAACGTCGGAGGCACTGGGGCCAACGTCCTGACTTTC. It encodes CASRNVGGTGANVLTF.